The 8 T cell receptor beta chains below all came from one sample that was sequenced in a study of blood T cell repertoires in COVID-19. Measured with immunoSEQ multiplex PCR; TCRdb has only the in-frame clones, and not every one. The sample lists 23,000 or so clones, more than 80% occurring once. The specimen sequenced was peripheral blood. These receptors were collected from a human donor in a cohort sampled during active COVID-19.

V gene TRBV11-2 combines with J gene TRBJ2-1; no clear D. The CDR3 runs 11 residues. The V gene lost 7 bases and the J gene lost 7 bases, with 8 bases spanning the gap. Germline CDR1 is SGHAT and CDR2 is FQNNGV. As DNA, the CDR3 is TGTGCCAGCACCCAACTTAATGAGCAGTTCTTC. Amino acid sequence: CASTQLNEQFF.

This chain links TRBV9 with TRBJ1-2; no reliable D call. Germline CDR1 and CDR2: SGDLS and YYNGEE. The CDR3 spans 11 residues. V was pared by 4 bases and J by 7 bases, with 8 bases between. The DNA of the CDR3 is TGTGCCAGCAGCCCCCATCCTGGCTACACCTTC. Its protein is CASSPHPGYTF. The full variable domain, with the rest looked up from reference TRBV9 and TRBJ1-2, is DSGVTQTPKHLITATGQRVTLRCSPRSGDLSVYWYQQSLDQGLQFLIQYYNGEERAKGNILERFSAQQFPDLHSELNLSSLELGDSALYFCASSPHPGYTFGSGTRLTVV.

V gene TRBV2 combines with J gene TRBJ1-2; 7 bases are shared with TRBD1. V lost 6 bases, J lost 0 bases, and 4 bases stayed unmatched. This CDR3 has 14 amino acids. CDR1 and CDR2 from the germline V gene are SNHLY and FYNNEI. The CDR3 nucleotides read TGTGCCAGCAGAGCAGGGGGAACTAACTATGGCTACACCTTC. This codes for CASRAGGTNYGYTF.

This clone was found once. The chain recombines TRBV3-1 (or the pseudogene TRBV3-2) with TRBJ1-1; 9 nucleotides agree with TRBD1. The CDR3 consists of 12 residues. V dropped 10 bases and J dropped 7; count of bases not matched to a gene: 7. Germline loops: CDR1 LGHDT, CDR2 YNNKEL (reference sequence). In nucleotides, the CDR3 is TGTGCCACCGGGACAGGGAATGGTGAAGCTTTCTTT. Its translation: CATGTGNGEAFF.

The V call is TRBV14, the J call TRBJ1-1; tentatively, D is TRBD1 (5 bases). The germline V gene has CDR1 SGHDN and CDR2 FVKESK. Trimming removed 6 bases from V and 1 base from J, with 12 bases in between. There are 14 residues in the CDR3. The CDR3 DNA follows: TGTGCCAGCAGTTCCGGGGGTAGGAACACTGAAGCTTTCTTT. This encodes CASSSGGRNTEAFF.

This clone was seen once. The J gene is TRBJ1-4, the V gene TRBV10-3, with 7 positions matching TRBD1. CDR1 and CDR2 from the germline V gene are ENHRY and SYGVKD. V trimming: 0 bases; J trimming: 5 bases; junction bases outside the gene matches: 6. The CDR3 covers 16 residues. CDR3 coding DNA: TGTGCCATCAGTGAGTCGGTGACAGGGACAAATGAAAAACTGTTTTTT. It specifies CAISESVTGTNEKLFF.

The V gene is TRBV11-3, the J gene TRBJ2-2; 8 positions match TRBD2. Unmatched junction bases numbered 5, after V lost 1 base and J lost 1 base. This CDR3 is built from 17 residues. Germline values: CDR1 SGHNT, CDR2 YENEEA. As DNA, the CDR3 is TGTGCCAGCAGCTTAGCGGGGGGGGCCCTGAACACCGGGGAGCTGTTTTTT. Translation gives CASSLAGGALNTGELFF.

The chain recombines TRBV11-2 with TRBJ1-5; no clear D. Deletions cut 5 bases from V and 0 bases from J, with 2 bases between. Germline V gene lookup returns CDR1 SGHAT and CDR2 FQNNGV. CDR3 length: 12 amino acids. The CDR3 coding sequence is TGTGCCAGCAGCCTTAGCAATCAGCCCCAGCATTTT. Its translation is CASSLSNQPQHF.